One sample yielded the 29 T cell receptor beta chains listed below, sequenced in a study of blood T cells in healthy people across ages. Sample-barcoded 5' priming and a J-beta primer mix drove a second PCR of 7 to 11 cycles. TCRdb reanalysed the 5' RACE reads using MiXCR and keeps one entry per CDR3 protein. This table holds about 510,000 distinct CDR3 sequences, about a quarter found once. Another study also made use of these data, one on T cells of mothers and their children.

Sequenced: blood. The receptors derive from a boy younger than 10 in good health.

This clonotype was detected a few times. The rearrangement joins TRBV12-3 or TRBV12-4 to TRBJ2-5; TRBD2 matches 7 bases. The CDR3 extends over 14 amino acids. V lost 7 bases to trimming and J lost 5 bases; unmatched junction nucleotides: 10. CDR3 in amino acids: CASNLGLEKETQYF. CDR3 nucleotides: TGTGCCAGCAATCTAGGACTAGAAAAGGAGACCCAGTACTTC.

Only a few counts were recorded for this clonotype. V and J are TRBV9 and TRBJ2-1; TRBD2 matches 11 bases. CDR1 is SGDLS and CDR2 is YYNGEE in the germline V gene. CDR3 length: 16 amino acids. Trimming removed 3 bases from V and 8 bases from J; junction bases left unmatched: 10. CDR3 sequence (DNA): TGTGCCAGCAGCGGCTCGACTAGCGGGAATACCTATGAGCAGTTCTTC. It is translated as CASSGSTSGNTYEQFF.

The gene calls are TRBV30 and TRBJ2-7; the match to TRBD1 covers 7 bases. Per the germline V gene, CDR1 is GTSNPN and CDR2 is SVGIG (reference sequence). The V gene end was trimmed by 4 bases and the J gene end by 6 bases; junction bases not matched to a gene: 9. The CDR3 extends over 13 amino acids. CDR3 sequence: CAWTQNRGGEQYF. Here the CDR3 DNA reads TGTGCCTGGACCCAAAACAGGGGCGGCGAGCAGTACTTC. Full variable domain (missing parts from reference TRBV30 and TRBJ2-7): SQTIHQWPATLVQPVGSPLSLECTVEGTSNPNLYWYRQAAGRGLQLLFYSVGIGQISSEVPQNLSASRPQDRQFILSSKKLLLSDSGFYLCAWTQNRGGEQYFGPGTRLTVT.

The chain combines TRBV27 with TRBJ2-2; perhaps TRBD2 as D (5 bases). CDR1 is MNHEY and CDR2 is SMNVEV in the germline V gene (reference sequence). V was cut by 2 bases and J by 2 bases, with 21 bases left in between. CDR3 length equals 19 residues. CDR3 coding DNA: TGTGCCAGCAGTTTAACCCCCCCGGCCAGCGGAGCCAACACCGGGGAGCTGTTTTTT. Residues: CASSLTPPASGANTGELFF.

The J gene is TRBJ1-5, the V gene TRBV10-3, with a possible D match to TRBD1 (5 bases). The V end lost 4 bases, the J end lost 6 bases, and 7 bases lay between the germline ends. The V gene's germline CDR1 is ENHRY and CDR2 SYGVKD. The CDR3 runs 12 residues. CDR3 coding DNA: TGTGCCATCAGTGGGGACCGTCAGCCCCAGCATTTT. The encoded protein is CAISGDRQPQHF.

V is TRBV12-3 or TRBV12-4 and J is TRBJ2-1; TRBD2 matches 9 bases. The CDR3 sequence is 15 residues long. V shed 10 bases and J 7 bases; nucleotides not matched to a gene: 14. The CDR3 region has the DNA TGTGCCACCAACAGAGGCGGGGGGGCCGGGAATGAGCAGTTCTTC. This gives the protein CATNRGGGAGNEQFF.

The CDR3 here is CASSGDKLQPQHF. CDR3 DNA: TGTGCCAGCAGCGGGGACAAACTCCAGCCCCAGCATTTT. The chain joins TRBV7-6 to TRBJ1-5; a weak D match, TRBD1 (6 bases). V lost 5 bases and J 7 bases, leaving 12 bases between the germline ends. CDR1 and CDR2 (germline): SGHVS, FNYEAQ. The CDR3 contains 13 residues.

This clonotype showed up just a few times. This may arise from a read error, as a much more abundant clone is one base away. The V gene is TRBV3-1, the J gene TRBJ1-1; no reliable D call. V was trimmed by 1 base and J by 1 base, leaving 4 bases between them. In germline, CDR1 is LGHDT, CDR2 YNNKEL (reference sequence). CDR3 length equals 13 residues. CDR3 nucleotides: TGTGCCAGCAGCCAAGGACAGAACACTGAAGCTTTCTTT. Amino acids: CASSQGQNTEAFF.

This chain joins TRBV7-9 and TRBJ2-1; D unresolved. The DNA end lines up better with TRBJ2-7; the J call may be wrong. This CDR3 is 14 amino acids long. Germline CDR1 SEHNR, CDR2 FQNEAQ (reference sequence). The CDR3 sequence: CASSLTINSDEQYF. As DNA, the CDR3 is TGTGCCAGCAGCTTAACCATCAACAGCGACGAGCAGTACTTC.

The sample holds a few counts of this clonotype. This chain joins TRBV11-2 and TRBJ1-2; no clear D gene. V dropped 0 bases and J dropped 5 bases, with 13 bases sitting between them. Germline assignment: CDR1 SGHAT and CDR2 FQNNGV. The CDR3 is 15 amino acids. Here the CDR3 reads CASSLDRGVGYGYTF. CDR3 coding DNA: TGTGCCAGCAGCTTAGATCGGGGAGTTGGATATGGCTACACCTTC.

The gene calls are TRBV10-3 and TRBJ2-5, with unresolved D. The CDR3 length is 12 residues. Germline V gene data show CDR1 as ENHRY and CDR2 as SYGVKD. The V gene lost 2 bases and the J gene lost 0 bases, with 1 base spanning the gap. The CDR3 sequence: CAISENQETQYF. The DNA for the CDR3 is TGTGCCATCAGTGAGAACCAAGAGACCCAGTACTTC.

This chain joins TRBV6-1 and TRBJ1-1, with D uncertain. V lost 1 base, J lost 0 bases, and 9 bases lay in between. The CDR3 runs to 15 residues. Per germline, CDR1 MNHNS and CDR2 SASEGT. The CDR3 nucleotides read TGTGCCAGCAGTGAAGACTGGCATCTGAACACTGAAGCTTTCTTT. Translation gives CASSEDWHLNTEAFF.

This clonotype appeared a few times. V gene TRBV7-2 combines with J gene TRBJ2-2; D remains ambiguous. The CDR3 contains 13 residues. With 8 bases removed from V and 1 base from J, the gap between germline ends came to 8 bases. The germline V gene has CDR1 SGHTA and CDR2 FQGNSA. In DNA, the CDR3 is TGTGCCAGCGGCGACCGGAACACCGGGGAGCTGTTTTTT. This gives the protein CASGDRNTGELFF.

The chain recombines TRBV24-1 with TRBJ2-5, with 8 bases lining up with TRBD2. Trimming at V came to 2 bases and at J to 4 bases, leaving 11 bases not matched to a gene. CDR3 length: 17 residues. Per the germline V gene, CDR1 is KGHDR and CDR2 is SFDVKD. CDR3 nucleotides: TGTGCCACCAGTGATTCTCGGGGGAGCGGGAGTGGAGAGACCCAGTACTTC. It specifies CATSDSRGSGSGETQYF.

This clonotype has just a few counts. The genes are TRBV6-2 or TRBV6-3 and TRBJ2-4, with D tentatively TRBD2 (6 bases). Germline CDR1 MNHEY, CDR2 SVGEGT. V lost 0 bases to trimming and J lost 8 bases, with 20 bases between them. This CDR3 region has 17 residues. The CDR3 loop reads CASSYSYSDRGRHIQYF. CDR3 nucleotide sequence: TGTGCCAGCAGTTACTCTTACTCCGACAGAGGGAGGCACATTCAGTACTTC.

This clonotype was detected a few times. This chain joins TRBV3-1 and TRBJ2-2; a possible D gene is TRBD2 (6 bases). This CDR3 region has 15 residues. V lost 1 base, J lost 5 bases, and 11 bases lay in between. Germline CDR1 reads LGHDT; CDR2 reads YNNKEL (reference sequence). In nucleotides, the CDR3 is TGTGCCAGCAGCCAAGCTACGGGAGTGACCGGGGAGCTGTTTTTT. Its protein product is CASSQATGVTGELFF.

This chain connects TRBV9 to TRBJ2-5, with 9 bases aligning to TRBD2. V shed 3 bases, J shed 3 bases, and the junction held 9 bases outside the gene matches. The CDR3 totals 16 residues. Germline V gene data show CDR1 as SGDLS and CDR2 as YYNGEE. The CDR3: CASSARSGGLKETQYF. The CDR3 DNA reads as TGTGCCAGCAGCGCCCGTAGCGGGGGACTCAAAGAGACCCAGTACTTC.

This clonotype was seen only a few times. This chain connects TRBV30 to TRBJ2-1, with D perhaps matching TRBD1 (6 bases). The assigned J gene may be wrong: the sequence end matches TRBJ2-7 better. The CDR3 is made up of 13 amino acids. Per germline, CDR1 GTSNPN and CDR2 SVGIG (reference sequence). The CDR3 loop is CAWSVLGAGEQYF. The CDR3 bases are TGTGCCTGGAGTGTACTGGGGGCAGGGGAGCAGTACTTC.

This clonotype was picked up many times. The V gene is TRBV11-2, the J gene TRBJ2-3; a weak D match, TRBD2 (6 bases). CDR3 size: 14 residues. Per germline, CDR1 SGHAT and CDR2 FQNNGV. The V end lost 4 bases, the J end lost 0 bases, and 8 bases lay between the germline ends. CDR3 protein: CASSSGTSTDTQYF. CDR3 sequence (DNA): TGTGCCAGCAGCTCGGGGACTAGCACAGATACGCAGTATTTT.

The V call is TRBV12-3 or TRBV12-4, the J call TRBJ2-7, with D hard to call. V lost 1 base, J lost 1 base, and 11 bases lay in between. This CDR3 comprises 15 residues. The CDR3 coding sequence is TGTGCCAGCAGTTTAGGTCGGGCTGTATCCTACGAGCAGTACTTC. It encodes CASSLGRAVSYEQYF.

The V and J genes are TRBV6-2 or TRBV6-3 and TRBJ1-2, with no clear D. The CDR3 is 12 residues long. The germline gives CDR1 MNHEY, CDR2 SVGEGT. Trimming took off 5 bases at V and 4 bases at J, with 8 bases between the two ends. CDR3 nucleotide sequence: TGTGCCAGCAGTACCAACGGCTATGGCTACACCTTC. Protein sequence: CASSTNGYGYTF.

V gene TRBV6-5 combines with J gene TRBJ2-5, with 7 nucleotides matching TRBD2. The closer fit of TRBJ2-7 to the DNA end suggests the J call may be wrong. In germline, CDR1 is MNHEY, CDR2 SVGAGI. This CDR3 has 14 residues. As DNA, the CDR3 is TGTGCCAGCAGTTACAGGACTAGCTCCTACGAGCAGTACTTC. As protein: CASSYRTSSYEQYF.

The table lists this clonotype with a few counts. V usage is TRBV12-3 or TRBV12-4 and J usage is TRBJ2-7; D is uncertain. V was clipped by 5 bases and J by 6 bases, with 11 bases between them. CDR3 length: 12 amino acids. The CDR3 region is CASSPDRVEQYF. The CDR3 region has the DNA TGTGCCAGCAGTCCCGACCGGGTCGAGCAGTACTTC.

As for this clonotype: The junction and the germline gene differ at one end; a read error may be behind it. This rearrangement joins TRBV7-8 to TRBJ2-5; 7 bases fit TRBD2. Germline CDR1 SGHVS, CDR2 FQNEAQ. This CDR3 is 14 amino acids long. CDR3 in amino acids: CASKWGGGQETQYF. The CDR3 DNA reads as TGTGCAAGCAAGTGGGGGGGGGGACAAGAGACCCAGTACTTC.

The rearrangement links TRBV27 to TRBJ2-4; D perhaps matches TRBD1 (5 bases). V was cut by 5 bases and J by 3 bases, with 11 bases left in between. The CDR3 is 14 amino acids. Germline-derived CDR1 and CDR2 are MNHEY and SMNVEV (reference sequence). In DNA form, the CDR3 reads TGTGCCAGCAGTCTCCAGGGCGTCAAAAACATTCAGTACTTC. It codes for CASSLQGVKNIQYF.

The chain uses TRBV20-1 and TRBJ2-3; D uncertain. V lost 0 bases and J 2 bases, leaving 9 bases between the germline ends. Germline V gene lookup returns CDR1 DFQATT and CDR2 SNEGSKA (reference sequence). There are 14 residues in the CDR3. The CDR3 DNA reads as TGCAGTGCTAGAGATTTCCCGTTCACAGATACGCAGTATTTT. Amino acids: CSARDFPFTDTQYF.

V and J are TRBV15 and TRBJ2-1; no definite D call. In germline, CDR1 is LNHNV, CDR2 YYDKDF (reference sequence). V gave up 3 bases and J gave up 8 bases, with 8 bases separating them. The CDR3 runs to 12 residues. CDR3 coding DNA: TGTGCCACCAGCAGGGCGTACGATGAGCAGTTCTTC. Its translation is CATSRAYDEQFF. The full variable domain, in which reference TRBV15 and TRBJ2-1 provide the parts outside the CDR3, is DAMVIQNPRYQVTQFGKPVTLSCSQTLNHNVMYWYQQKSSQAPKLLFHYYDKDFNNEADTPDNFQSRRPNTSFCFLDIRSPGLGDTAMYLCATSRAYDEQFFGPGTRLTVL.

CDR3 loop: CASSFRNTGIQETQYF. In DNA form, the CDR3 reads TGTGCCAGCAGCTTCCGAAACACAGGGATCCAAGAGACCCAGTACTTC. This chain uses TRBV11-2 with TRBJ2-5; a possible D gene is TRBD1 (6 bases). Germline V gene lookup returns CDR1 SGHAT and CDR2 FQNNGV. The V end was cut by 3 bases, the J end by 1 base, with 15 bases between. The CDR3 contains 16 residues.

The chain has TRBV7-9 and TRBJ1-6; D unresolved. Trimming shortened V by 11 bases and J by 11 bases, and 10 bases separated the two germline ends. Germline lookup yields CDR1 SEHNR and CDR2 FQNEAQ (reference sequence). This CDR3 has 10 residues. The CDR3 spells CAPGGPPLHF. The CDR3 nucleotides are TGTGCCCCCGGAGGGCCACCCCTCCACTTT.